This entry lists 25 T cell receptor beta chains sequenced from one sample in a study of T cells in Graves' hyperthyroidism and ophthalmopathy. Amplification yielded TCR beta CDR3 regions, with RNA transcripts as the source. The study used the HTBI primer set for a first-round RT-PCR of the TCR CDR3. Each CDR3 protein gets one entry after TCRdb re-called the multiplex PCR reads with MiXCR. This sample has fewer than 650,000 distinct CDR3 sequences, with over 35% found just once. The material sequenced was peripheral blood or thyroid tissue (not recorded which). The receptor source for this set is an adult woman with Graves' disease, either hyperthyroidism or ophthalmopathy (not recorded which).

This clonotype was detected ten times or more. The rearrangement links TRBV10-2 to TRBJ2-5; 11 positions match TRBD2. The CDR3 length is 13 residues. Germline assignment: CDR1 WSHSY and CDR2 SAAADI. Trimming at V came to 7 bases and at J to 6 bases, leaving 4 bases not matched to a gene. CDR3 DNA sequence: TGCGCCAGCACACTAGCGGGAGCCCAGACCCAGTACTTC. Protein sequence: CASTLAGAQTQYF.

This clonotype was recorded at least ten times. V is TRBV9 and J is TRBJ1-1, with 8 bases that match TRBD1. Losses at the gene ends were 3 bases for V and 1 base for J; bases not matched to a gene: 5. The germline gives CDR1 SGDLS, CDR2 YYNGEE. The CDR3 sequence is 15 residues long. CDR3 protein: CASSAHGQGNTEAFF. CDR3 nucleotides: TGTGCCAGCAGCGCCCATGGACAGGGGAACACTGAAGCTTTCTTT.

This clonotype was seen many times. This sequence joins TRBV20-1 and TRBJ2-7; D may match TRBD1 or TRBD2 (5 bases each). The germline V and J ends were trimmed by 3 bases and 3 bases, with 12 bases remaining between them. The germline CDR1 and CDR2 sequences are DFQATT and SNEGSKA (reference sequence). The CDR3 runs to 13 residues. The chain's CDR3 is CSASWGSDYEQYF. The CDR3 DNA reads TGCAGTGCTAGCTGGGGGAGTGACTACGAGCAGTACTTC.

This clonotype was found once. The V gene is TRBV7-2, the J gene TRBJ1-2, with no clear D. V shed 3 bases and J shed 4 bases, with 15 bases lying between them. The CDR3 contains 15 residues. Germline CDR1 reads SGHTA; CDR2 reads FQGNSA. For the CDR3, the DNA is TGTGCCAGCAGCTTGTTCCGGAACTCTGGCTATGGCTACACCTTC. It is translated as CASSLFRNSGYGYTF.

The gene calls are TRBV6-1 and TRBJ1-6; D is undetermined. From germline, CDR1 is MNHNS and CDR2 SASEGT. The CDR3 covers 17 residues. Trimming stripped 6 bases from V and 8 bases from J, with 23 bases between. This CDR3 reads CASSSEFVGWADSPLHF. DNA for the CDR3: TGTGCCAGCAGCTCCGAATTCGTGGGGTGGGCAGATTCACCCCTCCACTTT.

J is TRBJ1-6 and V is TRBV2; 9 bases are shared with TRBD1. The CDR3 has 14 residues. J gave up 9 bases and V 6 bases, and 6 bases lay outside the gene matches. Per the germline V gene, CDR1 is SNHLY and CDR2 is FYNNEI. CDR3 nucleotides: TGTGCCAGCAGAGGCACAGGGGGCTCTTCACCCCTCCACTTT. Translating gives CASRGTGGSSPLHF. Variable domain in full (rest from reference TRBV2 and TRBJ1-6): EPEVTQTPSHQVTQMGQEVILRCVPISNHLYFYWYRQILGQKVEFLVSFYNNEISEKSEIFDDQFSVERPDGSNFTLKIRSTKLEDSAMYFCASRGTGGSSPLHFGNGTRLTVT.

J is TRBJ1-5 and V is TRBV7-2, with TRBD1 as a possible D gene (6 bases). The CDR3 loop spans 14 amino acids. The germline gives CDR1 SGHTA, CDR2 FQGNSA. V lost 5 bases and J lost 5, with 13 bases in between. CDR3 DNA sequence: TGTGCCAGCAGCCTTCGGGCAGGGGATCAGCCCCAGCATTTT. Amino acids: CASSLRAGDQPQHF.

This CDR3 reads CSALDPQTSYEQYF. The CDR3 DNA sequence: TGCAGTGCTTTAGACCCCCAGACCTCCTACGAGCAGTACTTC. The chain couples TRBV20-1 to TRBJ2-7; D remains ambiguous. This CDR3 has 14 amino acids. The V end lost 5 bases, the J end lost 0 bases, and 14 bases lay between the germline ends. From germline, CDR1 is DFQATT and CDR2 SNEGSKA (reference sequence).

On this clonotype: One end of the junction does not line up with germline, which may come from a read error. J is TRBJ2-7 and V is TRBV9; D is unresolved. Germline loops: CDR1 SGDLS, CDR2 YYNGEE. CDR3 length equals 15 residues. CDR3 protein: CASSRQPDPNYEQYF. The CDR3 DNA reads TGCGCCAGCAGCCGCCAACCGGACCCCAATTACGAGCAGTACTTC.

The table lists this clonotype with many counts. This sequence joins TRBV29-1 and TRBJ1-2, with D perhaps TRBD1 (6 bases). Trimming pared 6 bases from V and 2 bases from J, leaving 19 bases between. The germline gives CDR1 SQVTM, CDR2 ANQGSEA. This CDR3 is built from 15 residues. CDR3 in amino acids: CSVGGRGSSNYGYTF. Here the CDR3 DNA reads TGCAGCGTGGGGGGTAGGGGGTCATCCAACTATGGCTACACCTTC.

The genes are TRBV10-3 and TRBJ1-1, with TRBD1 as a possible D gene (5 bases). CDR3 size: 15 residues. Germline V gives CDR1 ENHRY, CDR2 SYGVKD. V was trimmed by 3 bases and J by 1 base, leaving 12 bases between them. CDR3 nucleotide sequence: TGTGCCATCAGTGATCAGCAGGGCAAGAACACTGAAGCTTTCTTT. Translation gives CAISDQQGKNTEAFF.

The DNA of the CDR3 is TGCGCCAGCAGCTTGTCGCTCAGCGGGAGGAATCAGGGTGAGCAGTTCTTC. It specifies CASSLSLSGRNQGEQFF. The V gene is TRBV5-1, the J gene TRBJ2-5; 9 bases agree with TRBD2. The J call is doubtful: the DNA matches TRBJ2-1 better. Germline CDR1 reads SGHRS; CDR2 reads YFSETQ. The CDR3 runs to 17 residues.

This clonotype has more than one count but fewer than ten. The V and J genes are TRBV11-2 and TRBJ2-7; D tentatively fits TRBD1 or TRBD2 (5 bases each). Germline-derived CDR1 and CDR2 are SGHAT and FQNNGV. This CDR3 spans 17 amino acids. The V and J ends lost 5 bases and 3 bases respectively, with 23 bases between them. This chain's CDR3 is CASSPTHSGTGYYEQYF. The CDR3 DNA reads TGTGCCAGCAGCCCCACTCACTCCGGGACGGGTTACTACGAGCAGTACTTC.

The sample holds many counts of this clonotype. The gene calls are TRBV2 and TRBJ1-3; 8 bases line up with TRBD1. The CDR3 length is 16 residues. The V gene end was trimmed by 9 bases and the J gene end by 4 bases; junction bases not matched to a gene: 14. Germline assignment: CDR1 SNHLY and CDR2 FYNNEI. In DNA, the CDR3 is TGTGCCAGACAGGGGGTCGCCGGCAGGGAAGGAAACACCATATATTTT. As protein: CARQGVAGREGNTIYF. The whole variable domain, remainder taken from reference TRBV2 and TRBJ1-3, is EPEVTQTPSHQVTQMGQEVILRCVPISNHLYFYWYRQILGQKVEFLVSFYNNEISEKSEIFDDQFSVERPDGSNFTLKIRSTKLEDSAMYFCARQGVAGREGNTIYFGEGSWLTVV.

At least ten counts were recorded for this clonotype. V and J are TRBV11-2 and TRBJ2-5; weak D call: TRBD1 (5 bases). This CDR3 contains 14 residues. Trimming removed 1 base at V and 4 bases at J, with 10 bases between. Germline loops: CDR1 SGHAT, CDR2 FQNNGV. CDR3 nucleotides: TGTGCCAGCAGCTTAGTCGGGCAGGGAGAGACCCAGTACTTC. Its translation is CASSLVGQGETQYF.

This clonotype showed up just once. The rearrangement uses TRBV5-1 and TRBJ1-1, with D tentatively TRBD1 (6 bases). The CDR3 has 14 residues. CDR1 and CDR2 from the germline V gene are SGHRS and YFSETQ. The ends were cut back, 5 bases at V and 1 base at J, with 12 bases in the middle. The CDR3 nucleotides read TGCGCCAGCAGTAAACCACAGGGGAACACTGAAGCTTTCTTT. It yields the protein CASSKPQGNTEAFF.

This clonotype has only one observation. The chain recombines TRBV7-9 with TRBJ2-7, with D uncertain. Deletions cut 7 bases from V and 6 bases from J, with 10 bases between. The CDR3 spans 11 residues. Germline V gene data show CDR1 as SEHNR and CDR2 as FQNEAQ (reference sequence). In nucleotides, the CDR3 is TGTGCCAGCACCCGAGCTGGCGAGCAGTACTTC. Translating gives CASTRAGEQYF.

The chain links TRBV7-9 to TRBJ1-5; TRBD1 aligns across 8 bases. Germline-derived CDR1 and CDR2 are SEHNR and FQNEAQ (reference sequence). Trimming cost V 0 bases and J 4 bases; bases outside gene matches: 2. The CDR3 length is 15 residues. CDR3 in amino acids: CASSLADRENQPQHF. The CDR3 DNA is TGTGCCAGCAGCTTAGCGGACAGGGAGAATCAGCCCCAGCATTTT.

The chain joins TRBV10-3 to TRBJ2-5; TRBD1 aligns across 9 bases. The length of the CDR3 is 15 residues. J was trimmed by 5 bases and V by 5 bases; bases with no gene match: 9. Germline CDR1 ENHRY, CDR2 SYGVKD. The CDR3 DNA is TGTGCCATCAGTAAACAGGGGGCAGGAGGGGAGACCCAGTACTTC. Its translation: CAISKQGAGGETQYF.

This clonotype was detected many times. The gene calls are TRBV20-1 and TRBJ1-2; D call uncertain. V was cut by 1 base and J by 7 bases, with 7 bases left in between. CDR1 DFQATT and CDR2 SNEGSKA come from the germline V gene (reference sequence). The CDR3 runs 11 residues. The CDR3 reads CSARVRSGYTF. The CDR3, as DNA: TGCAGTGCTAGAGTTCGTAGTGGCTACACCTTC.

This chain joins TRBV24-1 and TRBJ1-1; maybe TRBD1 (6 bases). Germline values: CDR1 KGHDR, CDR2 SFDVKD. The CDR3 covers 13 residues. CDR3 residues: CAKQQGVDTEAFF. The CDR3 nucleotides read TGTGCTAAACAACAGGGTGTGGACACTGAAGCTTTCTTT.

The chain links TRBV12-3 or TRBV12-4 to TRBJ2-6, with D unclear. The ends were cut back, 7 bases at V and 2 bases at J, with 6 bases in the middle. This CDR3 has 13 residues. CDR3 loop: CASKSAGANVLTF. The CDR3 DNA follows: TGTGCCAGCAAATCGGCTGGGGCCAACGTCCTGACTTTC.

The V gene is TRBV7-9, the J gene TRBJ1-2; no firm D call. Germline assignment: CDR1 SEHNR and CDR2 FQNEAQ (reference sequence). V was shortened by 4 bases and J by 8 bases, with 14 bases between the two germline ends. There are 13 residues in the CDR3. CDR3 protein: CASSSDGVRGYTF. The DNA of the CDR3 is TGTGCCAGCAGCTCTGACGGGGTCAGGGGCTACACCTTC.

This chain uses TRBV27 with TRBJ1-5, with TRBD1 identical over 8 bases. J was trimmed by 10 bases and V by 8 bases; bases with no gene match: 10. The germline gives CDR1 MNHEY, CDR2 SMNVEV (reference sequence). The CDR3 has 13 amino acids. DNA of the CDR3: TGTGCCAGCGGGGCGGGCAGGGGGCTTCCCCAGCATTTT. It translates to CASGAGRGLPQHF.

This clonotype occurred a few times. The rearrangement links TRBV2 to TRBJ2-1; unclear D gene. Trimming removed 1 base at V and 4 bases at J, with 11 bases between. In germline, CDR1 is SNHLY, CDR2 FYNNEI. This CDR3 region has 15 residues. DNA of the CDR3: TGTGCCAGCAGTGAAGGGTCCCCGGATTACAATGAGCAGTTCTTC. Protein: CASSEGSPDYNEQFF.